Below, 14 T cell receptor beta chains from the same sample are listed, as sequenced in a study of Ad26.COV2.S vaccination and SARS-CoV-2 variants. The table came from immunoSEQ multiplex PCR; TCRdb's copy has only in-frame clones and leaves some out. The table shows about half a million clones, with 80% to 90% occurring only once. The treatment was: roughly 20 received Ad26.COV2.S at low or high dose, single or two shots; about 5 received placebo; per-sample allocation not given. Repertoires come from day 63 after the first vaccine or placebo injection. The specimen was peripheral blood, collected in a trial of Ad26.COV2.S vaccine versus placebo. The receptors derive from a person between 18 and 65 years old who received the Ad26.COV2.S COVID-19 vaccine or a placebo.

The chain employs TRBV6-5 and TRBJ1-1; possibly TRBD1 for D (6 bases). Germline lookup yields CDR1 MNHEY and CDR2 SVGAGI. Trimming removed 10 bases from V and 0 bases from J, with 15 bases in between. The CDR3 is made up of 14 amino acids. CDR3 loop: CAIRTEHMNTEAFF. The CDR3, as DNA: TGTGCCATCCGGACAGAGCACATGAACACTGAAGCTTTCTTT.

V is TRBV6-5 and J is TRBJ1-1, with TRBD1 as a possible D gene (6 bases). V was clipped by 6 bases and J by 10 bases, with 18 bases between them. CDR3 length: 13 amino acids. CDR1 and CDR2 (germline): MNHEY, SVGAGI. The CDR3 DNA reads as TGTGCCAGCAGAGGGGGGGGAACTCGGGTAGCTTTCTTT. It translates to CASRGGGTRVAFF.

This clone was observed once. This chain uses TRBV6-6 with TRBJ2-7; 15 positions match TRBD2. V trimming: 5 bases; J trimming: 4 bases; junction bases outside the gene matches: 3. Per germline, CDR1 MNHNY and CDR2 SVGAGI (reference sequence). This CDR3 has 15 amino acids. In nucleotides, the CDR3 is TGTGCCAGCAGTGGGACTAGCGGGGGGTTGTACGAGCAGTACTTC. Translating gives CASSGTSGGLYEQYF.

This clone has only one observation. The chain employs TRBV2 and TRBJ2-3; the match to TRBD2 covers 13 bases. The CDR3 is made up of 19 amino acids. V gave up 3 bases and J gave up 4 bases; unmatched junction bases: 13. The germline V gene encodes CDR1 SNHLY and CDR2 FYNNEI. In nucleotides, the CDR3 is TGTGCCAGCAGTGACCCAGGTGGACTAGCGGGGGAGGATCCAGATACGCAGTATTTT. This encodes CASSDPGGLAGEDPDTQYF.

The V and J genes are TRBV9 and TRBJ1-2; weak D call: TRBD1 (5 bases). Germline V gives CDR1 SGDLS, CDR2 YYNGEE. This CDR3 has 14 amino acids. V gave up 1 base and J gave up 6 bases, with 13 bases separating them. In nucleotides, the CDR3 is TGTGCCAGCAGCGTAAGAGCTGGGGCTGATGGCTACACCTTC. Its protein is CASSVRAGADGYTF.

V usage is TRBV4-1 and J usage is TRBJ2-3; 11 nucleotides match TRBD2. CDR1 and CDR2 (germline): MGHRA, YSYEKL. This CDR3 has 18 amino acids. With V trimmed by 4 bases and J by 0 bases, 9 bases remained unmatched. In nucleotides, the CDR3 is TGCGCCAGCAGCCCATTAGCGGGAGGGTTGATGAGCACAGATACGCAGTATTTT. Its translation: CASSPLAGGLMSTDTQYF.

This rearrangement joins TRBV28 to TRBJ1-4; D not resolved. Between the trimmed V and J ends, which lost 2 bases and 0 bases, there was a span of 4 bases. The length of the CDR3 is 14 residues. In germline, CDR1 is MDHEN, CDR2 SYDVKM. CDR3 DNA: TGTGCCAGCAGTTTACGAGCAACTAATGAAAAACTGTTTTTT. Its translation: CASSLRATNEKLFF.

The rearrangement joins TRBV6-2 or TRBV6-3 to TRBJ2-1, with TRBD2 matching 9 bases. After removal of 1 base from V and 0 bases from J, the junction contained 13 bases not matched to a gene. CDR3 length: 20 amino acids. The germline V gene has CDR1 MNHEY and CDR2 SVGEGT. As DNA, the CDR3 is TGTGCCAGCAGTTACTACATCGCCGGTTTTAGCGGGGGCTCCTACAATGAGCAGTTCTTC. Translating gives CASSYYIAGFSGGSYNEQFF.

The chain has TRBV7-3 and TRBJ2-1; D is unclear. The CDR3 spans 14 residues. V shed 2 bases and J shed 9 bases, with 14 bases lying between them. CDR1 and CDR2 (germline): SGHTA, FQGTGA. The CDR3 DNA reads TGTGCCAGCAGCTTAGGTGGAAATGTTGGTGAGCAGTTCTTC. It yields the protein CASSLGGNVGEQFF. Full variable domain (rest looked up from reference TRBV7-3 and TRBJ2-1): GAGVSQTPSNKVTEKGKYVELRCDPISGHTALYWYRQSLGQGPEFLIYFQGTGAADDSGLPNDRFFAVRPEGSVSTLKIQRTERGDSAVYLCASSLGGNVGEQFFGPGTRLTVL.

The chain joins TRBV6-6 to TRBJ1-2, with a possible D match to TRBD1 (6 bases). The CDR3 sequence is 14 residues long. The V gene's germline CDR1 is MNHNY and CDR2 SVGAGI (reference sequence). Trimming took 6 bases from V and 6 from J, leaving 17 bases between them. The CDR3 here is CASSDTTGLDGYTF. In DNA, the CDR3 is TGTGCCAGCAGCGACACCACAGGGCTCGATGGCTACACCTTC.

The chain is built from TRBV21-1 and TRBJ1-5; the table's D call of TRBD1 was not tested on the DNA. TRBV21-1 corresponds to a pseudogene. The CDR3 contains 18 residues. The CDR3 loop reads CASRSTDRGRTSNQPQHF. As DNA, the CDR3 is TGTGCCAGCCGCAGCACGGACAGGGGGCGAACCAGCAATCAGCCCCAGCATTTT.

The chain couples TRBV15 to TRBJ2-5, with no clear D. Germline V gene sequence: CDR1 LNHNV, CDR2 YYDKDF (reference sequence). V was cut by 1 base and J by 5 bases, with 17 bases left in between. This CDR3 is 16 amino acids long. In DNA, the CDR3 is TGTGCCACCAGCAGAGTGAGGAGAGCAAGGGTGGAGACCCAGTACTTC. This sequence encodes CATSRVRRARVETQYF.

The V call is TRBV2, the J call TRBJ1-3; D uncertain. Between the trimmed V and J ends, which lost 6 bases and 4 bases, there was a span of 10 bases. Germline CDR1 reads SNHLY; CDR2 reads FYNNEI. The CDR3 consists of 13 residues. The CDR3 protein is CASRRTSGNTIYF. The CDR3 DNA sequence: TGTGCCAGCAGGCGCACTTCCGGAAACACCATATATTTT.

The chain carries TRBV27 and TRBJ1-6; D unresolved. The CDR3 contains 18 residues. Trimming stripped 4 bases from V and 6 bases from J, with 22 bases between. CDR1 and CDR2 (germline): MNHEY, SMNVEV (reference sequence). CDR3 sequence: CASSSEGTTSSFNSPLHF. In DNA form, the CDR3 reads TGTGCCAGCAGTTCCGAAGGCACTACAAGCTCTTTTAATTCACCCCTCCACTTT.